The next 10 T cell receptor beta chains were all read from a single sample in a study of CD8+CD57+ T cells in acquired aplastic anemia. Genomic DNA provided the template from which TCR beta VDJ and CDR3 profiles were obtained. TCRdb processed the reads anew with MiXCR; each CDR3 protein has one entry. This table has about 420,000 distinct CDR3 sequences, 55% to 70% appearing once. Sequencing input: sorted CD4+, CD8+, or CD8+CD57+ T cells (not recorded which) from PBMCs. The receptor set was obtained from a human donor in good health, serving as a control.

The V gene is TRBV3-2, the J gene TRBJ2-7; the tabulated D call, TRBD1, remains unverified against the DNA. TRBV3-2 is a documented pseudogene. The CDR3 totals 18 residues. The CDR3 is CASSQEHPRDRERYEQYF. In DNA form, the CDR3 reads TGTGCCAGCAGCCAAGAACATCCCCGAGACAGGGAACGCTACGAGCAGTACTTC.

The table lists this clonotype with a few counts. The genes are TRBV6-5 and TRBJ1-1; D possibly corresponds to TRBD1 (6 bases). Trimming took off 6 bases at V and 1 base at J, with 12 bases between the two ends. The CDR3 is 14 residues long. Germline V gives CDR1 MNHEY, CDR2 SVGAGI. CDR3 nucleotides: TGTGCCAGCAGATCGGACAGCCCGAACACTGAAGCTTTCTTT. Its protein product is CASRSDSPNTEAFF.

This chain uses TRBV11-2 with TRBJ1-6; D is perhaps TRBD1 (5 bases). This CDR3 region has 16 residues. Per the germline V gene, CDR1 is SGHAT and CDR2 is FQNNGV. V was pared by 2 bases and J by 9 bases, with 17 bases between. The CDR3 is CASSLRTSGAGSPLHF. The CDR3 DNA is TGTGCCAGCAGCTTAAGGACTAGCGGGGCGGGTTCACCCCTCCACTTT.

In its sample, this clonotype was seen once. V and J are TRBV24-1 and TRBJ2-7, with a tentative D call TRBD2 (7 bases). Germline V CDR1 and CDR2: KGHDR, SFDVKD. V dropped 5 bases and J dropped 4 bases, with 17 bases sitting between them. The CDR3 is 15 residues long. The CDR3: CATSAMGGANYEQYF. In DNA, the CDR3 is TGTGCCACCAGTGCCATGGGGGGGGCGAATTACGAGCAGTACTTC.

This clonotype has at least ten counts. The chain couples TRBV19 to TRBJ1-6; 8 nucleotides align to TRBD1. Per the germline V gene, CDR1 is LNHDA and CDR2 is SQIVND (reference sequence). The CDR3 extends over 13 amino acids. V dropped 7 bases and J dropped 9; count of bases not matched to a gene: 5. The CDR3 coding sequence is TGTGCCAGTACCCCGGACAGGGCTTCACCCCTCCACTTT. Translated: CASTPDRASPLHF.

As for this clonotype: At one end, the junction sequence differs from germline, possibly due to a read error. The V call is TRBV7-2, the J call TRBJ2-7; unclear D gene. CDR1 and CDR2 from the germline V gene are SGHTA and FQGNSA. The CDR3 extends over 13 amino acids. CDR3 coding DNA: TGTGCCAGCAGCTCAGGCCAATCCTACGAGGAGTACTTC. Translated: CASSSGQSYEEYF.

The CDR3 DNA follows: TGTGCCAGCAGCTCCAGGGGGAGCTACGAGCGGTACTTCTACGAGCAGTACTTC. It translates to CASSSRGSYERYFYEQYF. The V call is TRBV7-2, the J call TRBJ2-7; TRBD1 aligns across 7 bases. The CDR3 is made up of 18 amino acids. V lost 4 bases and J lost 3; bases outside the gene matches: 18. Germline lookup yields CDR1 SGHTA and CDR2 FQGNSA. The entire variable domain, with the rest obtained from reference TRBV7-2 and TRBJ2-7, is as follows: GAGVSQSPSNKVTEKGKDVELRCDPISGHTALYWYRQSLGQGLEFLIYFQGNSAPDKSGLPSDRFSAERTGGSVSTLTIQRTQQEDSAVYLCASSSRGSYERYFYEQYFGPGTRLTVT.

There are many counts of this clonotype. Relative to the germline gene, one junction end is altered; a read error may explain this. The chain recombines TRBV7-7 with TRBJ2-5; 10 bases are shared with TRBD1. The germline gives CDR1 SSHAT, CDR2 FNYEAQ (reference sequence). The CDR3 covers 15 residues. Here the CDR3 reads CASTRDRGEMGTQYF. CDR3 nucleotide sequence: TGTGCTAGCACCAGGGACAGGGGCGAAATGGGGACCCAGTACTTC.

This clonotype turned up a few times. The gene calls are TRBV6-5 and TRBJ1-5; D may be TRBD1 (5 bases). The CDR3 has 13 amino acids. V lost 5 bases and J lost 1, with 6 bases in between. Germline values: CDR1 MNHEY, CDR2 SVGAGI. The CDR3, as DNA: TGTGCCAGCAGTGGGGGAAGCAATCAGCCCCAGCATTTT. Its translation: CASSGGSNQPQHF.

This clonotype was observed many times. This chain links TRBV30 with TRBJ1-4; D gene unclear. V lost 0 bases and J lost 5, with 10 bases in between. The CDR3 runs 14 residues. CDR1 and CDR2 from the germline V gene are GTSNPN and SVGIG (reference sequence). CDR3 sequence reads: CAWSVFGSNEKLFF. The CDR3 nucleotides are TGTGCCTGGAGTGTATTTGGGAGCAATGAAAAACTGTTTTTT.